These 9 T cell receptor beta chains originate from one sample sequenced in a study of T cell responses to AZD1222 COVID-19 vaccine. TCRdb keeps only in-frame clones here, not all; method: immunoSEQ multiplex PCR. Among around 150,000 clones listed, approximately 90% were seen once. Source: peripheral blood, taken on day 0 of AZD1222 vaccination. These receptors all come from an adult in good health.

This rearrangement joins TRBV28 to TRBJ2-3; D assignment may be TRBD1 or TRBD2 (5 bases each). This CDR3 is 17 amino acids long. In germline, CDR1 is MDHEN, CDR2 SYDVKM. Between the trimmed V and J ends, which lost 5 bases and 0 bases, there was a span of 18 bases. Here the CDR3 reads CASSPTPVGPSTDTQYF. The CDR3 nucleotides read TGTGCCAGCAGTCCGACACCCGTGGGACCTAGCACAGATACGCAGTATTTT. Full variable domain (missing parts from reference TRBV28 and TRBJ2-3): DVKVTQSSRYLVKRTGEKVFLECVQDMDHENMFWYRQDPGLGLRLIYFSYDVKMKEKGDIPEGYSVSREKKERFSLILESASTNQTSMYLCASSPTPVGPSTDTQYFGPGTRLTVL.

The genes are TRBV6-6 and TRBJ1-2; D might be TRBD1 (5 bases). V was clipped by 5 bases and J by 5 bases, with 18 bases between them. The CDR3 contains 15 residues. CDR1 and CDR2 from the germline V gene are MNHNY and SVGAGI (reference sequence). The CDR3 loop is CASSDGTTGEYGYTF. The CDR3 DNA is TGTGCCAGCAGTGACGGGACTACGGGGGAGTATGGCTACACCTTC.

The chain recombines TRBV5-1 with TRBJ2-7; 13 bases fit TRBD2. Germline CDR1 reads SGHRS; CDR2 reads YFSETQ. Trimming at V came to 4 bases and at J to 5 bases, leaving 6 bases not matched to a gene. The CDR3 runs 15 residues. CDR3: CASSGSTSGRNEQYF. The CDR3 DNA sequence: TGCGCCAGCAGCGGGTCGACTAGCGGGAGGAACGAGCAGTACTTC.

The rearrangement links TRBV12-3 or TRBV12-4 to TRBJ2-2; D gene ambiguous. V dropped 1 base and J dropped 6 bases, with 6 bases sitting between them. This CDR3 spans 13 amino acids. CDR3 nucleotide sequence: TGTGCCAGCAGTTTAGTAATCCCCGGGGAGCTGTTTTTT. It specifies CASSLVIPGELFF.

The genes are TRBV5-1 and TRBJ2-1; 10 bases map to TRBD2. The CDR3 loop spans 15 amino acids. In germline, CDR1 is SGHRS, CDR2 YFSETQ. V lost 0 bases to trimming and J lost 7 bases; unmatched junction nucleotides: 4. The CDR3 nucleotides read TGCGCCAGCAGCTTGGGTAGCGGGAGGCGGAATGAGCAGTTCTTC. This codes for CASSLGSGRRNEQFF.

The count of this clone is one. The chain links TRBV6-1 to TRBJ1-1, with D possibly TRBD1 on 5 matching bases. Trimming took 1 base from V and 5 from J, leaving 11 bases between them. CDR3 length: 14 amino acids. Germline CDR1 and CDR2: MNHNS and SASEGT. This chain's CDR3 is CASSEEPGRTEAFF. The CDR3 DNA reads as TGTGCCAGCAGTGAAGAGCCAGGGCGGACTGAAGCTTTCTTT.

CDR3 region: CASRLDAYYGYTF. The DNA of the CDR3 is TGTGCCAGCAGGTTGGACGCATACTATGGCTACACCTTC. V gene TRBV28 combines with J gene TRBJ1-2, with D unclear. CDR1 and CDR2 from the germline V gene are MDHEN and SYDVKM. Trimming cost V 6 bases and J 3 bases, with 11 bases left between them. This CDR3 is 13 amino acids long.

The CDR3 sequence is CASTDSPYNEQFF. CDR3 DNA: TGTGCCAGCACGGACTCACCATACAATGAGCAGTTCTTC. The chain is built from TRBV12-3 or TRBV12-4 and TRBJ2-1; possibly TRBD2 for D (5 bases). The CDR3 covers 13 residues. V was shortened by 7 bases and J by 4 bases, with 11 bases between the two germline ends.

V usage is TRBV5-1 and J usage is TRBJ2-1, with D perhaps TRBD1 or TRBD2 (7 bases each). Trimming left V 5 bases short and J 8 bases short, with 17 bases between. The germline V gene has CDR1 SGHRS and CDR2 YFSETQ. The CDR3 length is 14 residues. The CDR3 reads CASRGGGWDDEQFF. As DNA, the CDR3 is TGCGCCAGCAGGGGAGGGGGCTGGGATGATGAGCAGTTCTTC.